This T cell receptor beta chain derives from a study of cytomegalovirus exposure and HLA in healthy donors. CDR1 SGDLS and CDR2 YYNGEE come from the germline V gene. V lost 0 bases to trimming and J lost 3 bases; unmatched junction nucleotides: 7. CDR3 length equals 18 residues. The PCR used 60 Vbeta and 13 Jbeta primers. The data were produced by immunoSEQ multiplex PCR, yet TCRdb's version contains in-frame clones alone and is incomplete. There are around 220,000 clones in the sample; 75% occur only once, and less than 2% lies in the top ten. This clone was observed a few times. The sequence came from a woman in her 30s in good health and CMV-seronegative. This chain connects TRBV9 to TRBJ2-3; 13 bases align to TRBD2. The sequenced sample consisted of PBMCs. CDR3: CASSVARGLAGVTDTQYF. The CDR3 nucleotides are TGTGCCAGCAGCGTAGCAAGAGGACTAGCGGGGGTAACAGATACGCAGTATTTT.